The 7 T cell receptor beta chains reported below all come from one sample, sequenced in a study of OX40 agonist ivuxolimab in advanced cancers. Clones were read by immunoSEQ multiplex PCR, and TCRdb kept only the in-frame ones, dropping some. Of roughly 82,000 clones listed, less than 90% are singletons. Sequencing was performed on CD4+ or CD8+ T cells sorted from blood, taken in a trial of the OX40 agonist ivuxolimab. The receptors were sampled from an adult with an advanced solid tumor such as melanoma, head and neck, liver or kidney cancer.

V usage is TRBV5-4 and J usage is TRBJ2-2; TRBD1 aligns across 7 bases. The CDR3 is 15 residues long. Germline V gene sequence: CDR1 SGHNT, CDR2 YYREEE (reference sequence). V shed 4 bases, J shed 0 bases, and the junction held 3 bases outside the gene matches. In nucleotides, the CDR3 is TGTGCCAGCAGCCCGACAGGGACGAACACCGGGGAGCTGTTTTTT. This codes for CASSPTGTNTGELFF.

The chain employs TRBV10-3 and TRBJ2-1; perhaps TRBD2 as D (5 bases). This CDR3 contains 14 residues. Per the germline V gene, CDR1 is ENHRY and CDR2 is SYGVKD. V shed 2 bases and J shed 4 bases, with 9 bases lying between them. CDR3 coding DNA: TGTGCCATCAGTGAGGCGGGCGTTTACAATGAGCAGTTCTTC. This translates into CAISEAGVYNEQFF.

This clone was seen a single time. V and J are TRBV7-6 and TRBJ2-2; D is undetermined. This CDR3 has 17 residues. V gave up 2 bases and J gave up 2 bases, with 15 bases separating them. Looked up from germline, CDR1 is SGHVS and CDR2 is FNYEAQ. CDR3 coding DNA: TGTGCCAGCAGCTTAATGTCTGGCCTGTTAAACACCGGGGAGCTGTTTTTT. Its translation: CASSLMSGLLNTGELFF.

The J gene is TRBJ2-5, the V gene TRBV5-8; TRBD2 matches 8 bases. Unmatched junction bases numbered 9, after V lost 5 bases and J lost 3 bases. Germline V gene sequence: CDR1 SGHTS, CDR2 YDEGEE. The CDR3 totals 15 residues. CDR3 sequence: CASSLPGLGEETQYF. The CDR3 DNA reads as TGTGCCAGCAGTCTACCGGGACTAGGAGAAGAGACCCAGTACTTC.

The sample holds a few counts of this clone. The chain couples TRBV9 to TRBJ2-5, with 10 bases matching TRBD2. The CDR3 spans 16 residues. Germline V gene data show CDR1 as SGDLS and CDR2 as YYNGEE. Trimming removed 0 bases from V and 5 bases from J; junction bases left unmatched: 7. The CDR3 DNA reads TGTGCCAGCAGCGTAGTGGCTAGCGGGGGTGGGGAGACCCAGTACTTC. Encoded protein: CASSVVASGGGETQYF.

The V and J genes are TRBV19 and TRBJ1-4; 7 bases match TRBD1. The CDR3 length is 14 residues. V shed 2 bases, J shed 8 bases, and the junction held 5 bases outside the gene matches. The V gene's germline CDR1 is LNHDA and CDR2 SQIVND (reference sequence). In nucleotides, the CDR3 is TGTGCCAGTAGTATATTACAGGGGAGAGAAAAACTGTTTTTT. Its protein is CASSILQGREKLFF.

V and J are TRBV6-5 and TRBJ1-2; unclear D gene. The V and J ends lost 2 bases and 4 bases respectively, with 17 bases between them. Germline V lookup: CDR1 MNHEY, CDR2 SVGAGI. The CDR3 is made up of 16 amino acids. The DNA of the CDR3 is TGTGCCAGCAGTTACATTCGAAGCGTTACGCCCTATGGCTACACCTTC. It translates to CASSYIRSVTPYGYTF.